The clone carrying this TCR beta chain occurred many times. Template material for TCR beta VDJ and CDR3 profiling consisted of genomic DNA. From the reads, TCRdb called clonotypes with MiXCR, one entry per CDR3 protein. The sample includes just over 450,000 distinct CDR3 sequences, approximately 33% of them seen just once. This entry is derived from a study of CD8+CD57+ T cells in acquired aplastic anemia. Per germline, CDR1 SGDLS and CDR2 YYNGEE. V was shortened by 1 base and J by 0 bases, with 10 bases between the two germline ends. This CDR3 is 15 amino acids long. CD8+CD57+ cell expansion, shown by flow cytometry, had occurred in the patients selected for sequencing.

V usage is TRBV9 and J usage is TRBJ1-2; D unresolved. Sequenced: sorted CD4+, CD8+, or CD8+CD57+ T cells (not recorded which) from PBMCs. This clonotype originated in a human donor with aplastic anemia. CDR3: CASSVRSEPNYGYTF. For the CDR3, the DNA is TGTGCCAGCAGCGTAAGGTCAGAACCTAACTATGGCTACACCTTC.